The T cell receptor beta chain described here comes from a study of OX40 agonist ivuxolimab in advanced cancers. Study-wide context: Patients were infused with ivuxolimab every 2 weeks at 0.01 to 10 mg/kg.

Study-level findings and limits: Expanded clones belonging to CD8+ T cells outnumbered, on average, those of CD4+. No antigen was identified for the clonally expanded peripheral T cells.

Generated by immunoSEQ multiplex PCR, the TCRdb table keeps only in-frame clones and is missing some. The sample shows about 67,000 clones, around 81% of them seen only once. This clone was seen a handful of times. Its antigen is as yet unknown. The V end was cut by 2 bases, the J end by 8 bases, with 20 bases between. The CDR3 consists of 16 residues. Germline V gene data show CDR1 as SEHNR and CDR2 as FQNEAQ (reference sequence). The clonotype originates from an adult with an advanced solid tumor such as melanoma, head and neck, liver or kidney cancer. This chain connects TRBV7-9 to TRBJ2-3; perhaps TRBD2 as D (5 bases). Sequencing used CD4+ or CD8+ T cells sorted from blood, obtained in a trial of the OX40 agonist ivuxolimab. CDR3 in amino acids: CASSLFLASLSGTQYF. The CDR3 DNA follows: TGTGCCAGCAGCTTATTTCTAGCTTCCCTATCGGGTACGCAGTATTTT.